These 25 T cell receptor beta chains came from one sample sequenced in a study of T-cell reconstitution after alpha-beta-depleted transplantation in children. A library of TCRbeta sequences, prepared with unique molecular identifiers, was generated. MiXCR, run by TCRdb on the PCR reads, gives a single entry per CDR3 protein. Among about 480,000 distinct CDR3 sequences listed, around 13% were seen once. Sequences were derived from PBMCs from the stem cell graft donor, sampled from the stem cell graft. The receptors originated from a human donor who donated a stem cell graft to a child with combined immunodeficiency.

The chain has TRBV4-2 and TRBJ1-1; 7 positions agree with TRBD1. Per germline, CDR1 LGHNA and CDR2 YNFKEQ. Unmatched junction bases numbered 2, after V lost 1 base and J lost 6 bases. The CDR3 is 13 residues long. CDR3: CASSQGQGAEAFF. CDR3 in DNA: TGTGCCAGCAGCCAAGGACAGGGCGCTGAAGCTTTCTTT.

This rearrangement joins TRBV25-1 to TRBJ2-1, with TRBD2 identical over 7 bases. Unmatched junction bases numbered 4, after V lost 4 bases and J lost 4 bases. This CDR3 has 14 residues. CDR1 is MGHDK and CDR2 is SYGVNS in the germline V gene. The CDR3 bases are TGTGCCAGCAGTGGCGGGAGAGGATACAATGAGCAGTTCTTC. It yields the protein CASSGGRGYNEQFF.

The gene calls are TRBV29-1 and TRBJ1-2; weak D call: TRBD1 (6 bases). This CDR3 is 13 amino acids long. Per germline, CDR1 SQVTM and CDR2 ANQGSEA. Trimming took 5 bases from V and 4 from J, leaving 14 bases between them. The DNA of the CDR3 is TGCAGCGTTACAACAGGGAACCGCTATGGCTACACCTTC. This gives the protein CSVTTGNRYGYTF.

This rearrangement joins TRBV6-6 to TRBJ2-7, with a weak D call TRBD2 (5 bases). The germline gives CDR1 MNHNY, CDR2 SVGAGI (reference sequence). CDR3 length equals 12 residues. With 7 bases removed from V and 3 bases from J, the gap between germline ends came to 10 bases. CDR3 coding DNA: TGTGCCAGCAAGGAACGGGACTACGAGCAGTACTTC. As protein: CASKERDYEQYF.

This clonotype occurred many times. The V call is TRBV10-3, the J call TRBJ2-1, with 9 bases matching TRBD1. Per the germline V gene, CDR1 is ENHRY and CDR2 is SYGVKD. This CDR3 is built from 14 residues. Losses at the gene ends were 5 bases for V and 7 bases for J; bases not matched to a gene: 6. CDR3 sequence (DNA): TGTGCCATCAGTAAGGACAGGGGTTTTAATGAGCAGTTCTTC. Amino acid sequence: CAISKDRGFNEQFF.

This clonotype was recorded many times. V is TRBV5-1 and J is TRBJ2-7; TRBD2 might be the D (5 bases). Germline CDR1 SGHRS, CDR2 YFSETQ. The V and J ends lost 4 bases and 4 bases respectively, with 12 bases between them. The CDR3 is 13 amino acids. The CDR3 protein is CASSRIGGYEQYF. The CDR3 coding sequence is TGCGCCAGCAGCCGCATAGGAGGATACGAGCAGTACTTC. The full variable domain, in which reference TRBV5-1 and TRBJ2-7 provide the parts outside the CDR3, is KAGVTQTPRYLIKTRGQQVTLSCSPISGHRSVSWYQQTPGQGLQFLFEYFSETQRNKGNFPGRFSGRQFSNSRSEMNVSTLELGDSALYLCASSRIGGYEQYFGPGTRLTVT.

This clonotype was seen many times. The chain couples TRBV4-2 to TRBJ2-5; D is uncertain. CDR3 length: 14 residues. V was cut by 0 bases and J by 5 bases, with 10 bases left in between. Per germline, CDR1 LGHNA and CDR2 YNFKEQ. CDR3 sequence: CASSQDRLGETQYF. For the CDR3, the DNA is TGTGCCAGCAGCCAAGATCGTTTAGGGGAGACCCAGTACTTC.

This clonotype came up many times. The chain couples TRBV12-3 or TRBV12-4 to TRBJ2-2; a possible D gene is TRBD1 (7 bases). The CDR3 length is 16 residues. V lost 2 bases and J lost 3, with 13 bases in between. CDR3 DNA sequence: TGTGCCAGCAGTTTACCTCAGGGGGGATACACCGGGGAGCTGTTTTTT. This codes for CASSLPQGGYTGELFF.

This clonotype has just a few counts. The CDR3 DNA is TGTGCCAGCAGCACCCGCTTAGCGGGAGGGCCCTATGAGCAGTTCTTC. Translating it yields CASSTRLAGGPYEQFF. The V gene is TRBV9, the J gene TRBJ2-1; 11 bases fit TRBD2. This CDR3 region has 16 residues. The V gene's germline CDR1 is SGDLS and CDR2 YYNGEE. V lost 4 bases to trimming and J lost 8 bases; unmatched junction nucleotides: 11.

The sample holds many counts of this clonotype. The chain has TRBV4-2 and TRBJ1-1; no clear D gene. Trimming took off 4 bases at V and 0 bases at J, with 18 bases between the two ends. Per germline, CDR1 LGHNA and CDR2 YNFKEQ. This CDR3 spans 17 amino acids. CDR3 sequence reads: CASSPHVGKAMNTEAFF. The CDR3 DNA sequence: TGTGCCAGCAGCCCCCATGTAGGGAAGGCTATGAACACTGAAGCTTTCTTT.

This clonotype has a count of ten or more. The genes are TRBV12-3 or TRBV12-4 and TRBJ2-7; D not resolved. Trimming left V 3 bases short and J 2 bases short, with 8 bases between. The length of the CDR3 is 13 residues. CDR3 region: CASSLPGPYEQYF. In DNA form, the CDR3 reads TGTGCCAGCAGTTTGCCAGGACCCTACGAGCAGTACTTC.

This chain links TRBV7-9 with TRBJ2-5; TRBD1 is a possible D gene (7 bases). CDR1 and CDR2 (germline): SEHNR, FQNEAQ (reference sequence). The ends were cut back, 4 bases at V and 5 bases at J, with 14 bases in the middle. This CDR3 has 14 residues. The CDR3 nucleotides read TGTGCCAGCAGCTCCCAGGGGGGCGTCGAGACCCAGTACTTC. Translation gives CASSSQGGVETQYF.

A word on this clonotype: This may be a read error, as it is one base from a much larger clone. This chain joins TRBV12-3 or TRBV12-4 and TRBJ1-1; 7 bases are a match to TRBD1. Trimming at V came to 7 bases and at J to 4 bases, leaving 3 bases not matched to a gene. The CDR3 runs to 12 residues. In DNA, the CDR3 is TGTGCCAGCAATCAGGGGGGCACTGAAGCTTTCTTT. This gives the protein CASNQGGTEAFF.

The chain employs TRBV28 and TRBJ2-7, with 9 bases that match TRBD1. The CDR3 consists of 13 residues. V shed 6 bases and J 6 bases; nucleotides not matched to a gene: 6. Germline V gene lookup returns CDR1 MDHEN and CDR2 SYDVKM. CDR3 in amino acids: CASSKGQGPEQYF. Written as DNA, the CDR3 is TGTGCCAGCAGCAAGGGACAGGGACCCGAGCAGTACTTC.

This chain uses TRBV24-1 with TRBJ2-7, with D perhaps being TRBD1 or TRBD2 (6 bases each). The CDR3 spans 15 residues. V dropped 4 bases and J dropped 4 bases, with 16 bases sitting between them. CDR1 is KGHDR and CDR2 is SFDVKD in the germline V gene. The CDR3 sequence is CATSDSGAGVYEQYF. In DNA form, the CDR3 reads TGTGCCACCAGTGACTCGGGGGCAGGGGTTTACGAGCAGTACTTC.

This clonotype has only a few counts. V and J are TRBV20-1 and TRBJ2-2; possibly TRBD2 for D (6 bases). CDR1 and CDR2 (germline): DFQATT, SNEGSKA (reference sequence). V was pared by 1 base and J by 7 bases, with 10 bases between. The length of the CDR3 is 13 residues. The DNA of the CDR3 is TGCAGTGCTAGAGTTTCGACTAGCGGGGAGCTGTTTTTT. Its translation: CSARVSTSGELFF.

This clonotype has just a few counts. The chain couples TRBV10-2 to TRBJ2-6; 8 bases line up with TRBD1. The CDR3 is made up of 17 amino acids. V was pared by 4 bases and J by 0 bases, with 5 bases of the junction left unmatched. CDR1 and CDR2 from the germline V gene are WSHSY and SAAADI. The DNA of the CDR3 is TGCGCCAGCAGTGCGGACAGGGCCCGCTCTGGGGCCAACGTCCTGACTTTC. Its translation is CASSADRARSGANVLTF.

There are many counts of this clonotype. The chain couples TRBV12-3 or TRBV12-4 to TRBJ2-1; the D gene is possibly TRBD2 (5 bases). The V and J ends lost 5 bases and 0 bases respectively, with 8 bases between them. This CDR3 comprises 14 residues. This CDR3 reads CASSPGSSYNEQFF. For the CDR3, the DNA is TGTGCCAGCAGTCCGGGAAGCTCCTACAATGAGCAGTTCTTC.

Details on this clonotype: The final CDR3 position lacks the conserved phenylalanine or tryptophan, pointing to a likely read error. CDR3 DNA: TGTGCCAGCAGCTTAGTAGGCGTTACCTACGAGCAGTACTAC. This encodes CASSLVGVTYEQYY. The rearrangement links TRBV7-9 to TRBJ2-7; no clear D gene. The CDR3 spans 14 residues. V lost 1 base and J lost 2, with 9 bases in between. The germline V gene encodes CDR1 SEHNR and CDR2 FQNEAQ (reference sequence).

In its sample, this clonotype was seen a few times. The J gene is TRBJ2-1, the V gene TRBV4-2; 9 bases fit TRBD2. CDR3 length equals 17 residues. Germline CDR1 is LGHNA and CDR2 is YNFKEQ. Trimming at V came to 0 bases and at J to 4 bases, leaving 7 bases not matched to a gene. In nucleotides, the CDR3 is TGTGCCAGCAGCCAAGATTGGGCTAGCGGGGCGTACAATGAGCAGTTCTTC. Its protein is CASSQDWASGAYNEQFF.

This CDR3 is CASSQGGTNNPDTQYF. CDR3 nucleotides: TGCGCCAGCAGCCAGGGCGGGACTAACAACCCAGATACGCAGTATTTT. The chain carries TRBV4-3 and TRBJ2-3; the match to TRBD2 covers 7 bases. This CDR3 contains 16 residues. V was pared by 3 bases and J by 4 bases, with 10 bases of the junction left unmatched. The germline V gene encodes CDR1 LGHNA and CDR2 YSLEER.

This clonotype was seen only a few times. The chain joins TRBV4-2 to TRBJ2-4, with D maybe TRBD1 (5 bases). This CDR3 has 13 residues. Trimming shortened V by 0 bases and J by 7 bases, and 7 bases separated the two germline ends. In germline, CDR1 is LGHNA, CDR2 YNFKEQ. The CDR3 sequence is CASSQEGVNIQYF. The CDR3 DNA is TGTGCCAGCAGCCAAGAAGGGGTGAACATTCAGTACTTC.

This clonotype was recorded a few times. The J gene is TRBJ2-5, the V gene TRBV25-1; D is undetermined. This CDR3 region has 12 residues. The germline CDR1 and CDR2 sequences are MGHDK and SYGVNS. V dropped 8 bases and J dropped 1 base, with 8 bases sitting between them. The CDR3 region has the DNA TGTGCCAGCGGTCCCGGCCAAGAGACCCAGTACTTC. Its protein product is CASGPGQETQYF. Full variable domain (missing parts from reference TRBV25-1 and TRBJ2-5): EADIYQTPRYLVIGTGKKITLECSQTMGHDKMYWYQQDPGMELHLIHYSYGVNSTEKGDLSSESTVSRIRTEHFPLTLESARPSHTSQYLCASGPGQETQYFGPGTRLLVL.

In this sample, this clonotype turned up many times. The chain uses TRBV7-2 and TRBJ2-2, with unresolved D. Germline V gene data show CDR1 as SGHTA and CDR2 as FQGNSA. The CDR3 covers 14 residues. V lost 1 base, J lost 6 bases, and 9 bases lay in between. CDR3 sequence: CASSLDPVSGELFF. The CDR3 DNA reads as TGTGCCAGCAGCTTAGATCCGGTTTCCGGGGAGCTGTTTTTT. Together with reference TRBV7-2 and TRBJ2-2, the CDR3 gives the full variable domain: GAGVSQSPSNKVTEKGKDVELRCDPISGHTALYWYRQSLGQGLEFLIYFQGNSAPDKSGLPSDRFSAERTGGSVSTLTIQRTQQEDSAVYLCASSLDPVSGELFFGEGSRLTVL.

The V gene is TRBV6-5, the J gene TRBJ1-1; TRBD1 matches 8 bases. The germline V gene has CDR1 MNHEY and CDR2 SVGAGI. The CDR3 totals 16 residues. Trimming removed 7 bases from V and 1 base from J; junction bases left unmatched: 11. The CDR3 DNA reads as TGTGCCAGCATTCCCTCGACAGGGGCCGAGAACACTGAAGCTTTCTTT. Protein: CASIPSTGAENTEAFF.